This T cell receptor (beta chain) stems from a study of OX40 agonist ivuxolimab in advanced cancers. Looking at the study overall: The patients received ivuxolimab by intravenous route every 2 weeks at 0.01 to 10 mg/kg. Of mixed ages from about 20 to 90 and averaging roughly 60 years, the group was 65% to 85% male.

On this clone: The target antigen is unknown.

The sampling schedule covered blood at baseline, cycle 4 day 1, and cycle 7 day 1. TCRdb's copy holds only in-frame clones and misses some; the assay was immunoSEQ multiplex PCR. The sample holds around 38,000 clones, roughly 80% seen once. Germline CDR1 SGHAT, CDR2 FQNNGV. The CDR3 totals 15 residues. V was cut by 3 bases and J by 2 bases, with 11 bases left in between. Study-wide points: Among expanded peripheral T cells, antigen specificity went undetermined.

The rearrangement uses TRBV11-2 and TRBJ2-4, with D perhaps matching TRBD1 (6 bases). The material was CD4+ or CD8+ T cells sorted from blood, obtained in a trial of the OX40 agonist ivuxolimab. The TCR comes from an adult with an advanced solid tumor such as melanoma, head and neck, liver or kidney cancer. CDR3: CASSFHRDPKNIQYF. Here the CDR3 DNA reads TGTGCCAGCAGCTTTCACAGGGACCCCAAAAACATTCAGTACTTC.